This T cell receptor beta chain was obtained from a study of OX40 agonist ivuxolimab in advanced cancers. On the study more broadly: Recorded diagnoses for dose-escalation patients were hepatocellular carcinoma, melanoma, renal cell or head and neck cancer.

The J segment lost 6 bases and the V segment lost 8 bases, leaving 17 bases of the junction unmatched. This CDR3 is 17 amino acids long. Germline V gene sequence: CDR1 SNHLY, CDR2 FYNNEI. Broader study findings: In CD8+ T cells, expanded clones were on average more numerous than in CD4+. What antigens the expanded peripheral T cells recognized was never established.

The table came from immunoSEQ multiplex PCR; TCRdb's copy has only in-frame clones and leaves some out. This sample has tens of thousands of clones, with approximately 80% found just once. A remark on this clone: Its antigen is not identified.

Sequencing used CD4+ or CD8+ T cells sorted from blood, obtained in a trial of the OX40 agonist ivuxolimab. The chain combines TRBV2 with TRBJ2-7; 12 bases are a match to TRBD1. The source is an adult with an advanced solid tumor such as melanoma, head and neck, liver or kidney cancer. Written as DNA, the CDR3 is TGTGCCAGCGTCCGGGACAGGGGGCAATCGAGCCATTCCGAGCAGTACTTC. Translating gives CASVRDRGQSSHSEQYF.